The 23 T cell receptor beta chains below were found in one sample sequenced in a study of metastatic and nonmetastatic thyroid tumors. With MiXCR, TCRdb reprocessed the PCR reads. The sample has 7,000 to 9,500 clones; roughly a fifth are singletons. Nobody among the patients had been given any treatment before thyroid surgery. The sample comprised adjacent normal tissue. These receptors were taken from a female donor with papillary thyroid cancer or a benign thyroid nodule (not recorded which). Some clones in this sample may be carry-over from other donors' samples.

This clone was counted many times. The chain joins TRBV19 to TRBJ1-3; 7 bases agree with TRBD1. The CDR3 sequence is 16 residues long. Germline-derived CDR1 and CDR2 are LNHDA and SQIVND (reference sequence). Trimming took 3 bases from V and 0 from J; bases not matched to a gene: 5. CDR3 amino acids: CASSIPGQISGNTIYF. CDR3 nucleotide sequence: TGTGCCAGTAGTATCCCGGGACAGATCTCTGGAAACACCATATATTTT.

This rearrangement joins TRBV6-2 or TRBV6-3 to TRBJ1-6; no clear D gene. V was clipped by 4 bases and J by 6 bases, with 16 bases between them. Germline V gene data show CDR1 as MNHEY and CDR2 as SVGEGT. There are 16 residues in the CDR3. CDR3: CASSSSGISSNSPLHF. The CDR3 nucleotides read TGTGCCAGCAGTTCGTCAGGTATTTCTAGTAATTCACCCCTCCACTTT.

The chain joins TRBV5-1 to TRBJ2-1; TRBD2 agrees at 12 bases. The junction had 15 bases not matched to a gene; V was cut back by 4 bases and J by 7 bases. The CDR3 length is 18 residues. The germline CDR1 and CDR2 sequences are SGHRS and YFSETQ. This CDR3 reads CASSDGSLAGGRSNEQFF. The CDR3 coding sequence is TGCGCCAGCAGCGACGGCTCCCTAGCGGGAGGGAGAAGTAATGAGCAGTTCTTC.

The CDR3 nucleotides are TGTGCCAGCAGTTATGTGCAGGGACGCGGTGGCTACACCTTC. Protein: CASSYVQGRGGYTF. This chain joins TRBV27 and TRBJ1-2, with a tentative D call TRBD1 (5 bases). V dropped 4 bases and J dropped 7 bases, with 16 bases sitting between them. The CDR3 loop spans 14 amino acids. CDR1 is MNHEY, CDR2 SMNVEV, per germline (reference sequence).

This clone was picked up a small number of times. The gene calls are TRBV7-2 and TRBJ2-2, with 9 bases lining up with TRBD1. The germline gives CDR1 SGHTA, CDR2 FQGNSA. This CDR3 is 15 amino acids long. The V segment lost 5 bases and the J segment 6 bases; nucleotides outside the gene matches: 7. CDR3 nucleotides: TGTGCCAGCAGCCCGGGGACAGGGCTATCCGGGGAGCTGTTTTTT. Its protein product is CASSPGTGLSGELFF. Based on the CDR3 plus reference TRBV7-2 and TRBJ2-2, the full variable domain is GAGVSQSPSNKVTEKGKDVELRCDPISGHTALYWYRQSLGQGLEFLIYFQGNSAPDKSGLPSDRFSAERTGGSVSTLTIQRTQQEDSAVYLCASSPGTGLSGELFFGEGSRLTVL.

This clone qualifies as medium-sized (0.01 to 0.1%). The V and J genes are TRBV27 and TRBJ2-7; D remains ambiguous. The CDR3 extends over 16 amino acids. The V gene lost 5 bases and the J gene lost 7 bases, with 24 bases spanning the gap. Germline CDR1 MNHEY, CDR2 SMNVEV (reference sequence). The CDR3 region is CASSPSSHPPLREQYF. The CDR3 DNA reads TGTGCCAGCAGTCCTTCTTCACACCCCCCGCTGAGAGAGCAGTACTTC.

By share, this clone counts as medium-sized. CDR3 region: CASRPTDTYEQYF. As DNA, the CDR3 is TGTGCCAGCAGGCCGACAGATACCTACGAGCAGTACTTC. The J gene is TRBJ2-7, the V gene TRBV2, with D possibly TRBD1 on 5 matching bases. The length of the CDR3 is 13 residues. Germline V lookup: CDR1 SNHLY, CDR2 FYNNEI. Deletions cut 6 bases from V and 2 bases from J, with 11 bases between.

Remarks on this clone: The CDR3 carries no conserved terminal phenylalanine or tryptophan, so it likely arises from a read error. The CDR3 nucleotides are TGTGCCAGAAGTGAATGGGGGGCGCGTCTAGAGCAGTACCTC. Translating it yields CARSEWGARLEQYL. The chain combines TRBV6-1 with TRBJ2-7, with D possibly called TRBD1 or TRBD2 (6 bases each). This CDR3 is built from 14 residues. The germline V gene has CDR1 MNHNS and CDR2 SASEGT.

This clone was found many times. This chain links TRBV5-4 with TRBJ2-1; 7 bases are a match to TRBD2. With 3 bases clipped from V and 6 bases from J, the junction kept 6 bases outside the gene matches. The germline CDR1 and CDR2 sequences are SGHNT and YYREEE (reference sequence). This CDR3 region has 14 residues. CDR3 sequence: CASSSRDYSNEQFF. The CDR3 DNA reads TGTGCCAGCAGCTCCCGGGACTACAGCAATGAGCAGTTCTTC.

This clone showed up many times. The chain carries TRBV5-6 and TRBJ2-3, with TRBD2 matching 11 bases. There are 16 residues in the CDR3. Germline trimming cut 2 bases from V and 2 bases from J; bases unmatched to any gene: 4. Germline CDR1 SGHDT, CDR2 YYEEEE. The CDR3, as DNA: TGTGCCAGCAGCTTCGTAGCGGGGGGGTTCACAGATACGCAGTATTTT. Translating gives CASSFVAGGFTDTQYF.

This clone is deemed medium-sized. The CDR3 sequence: CASSSQTGGTDTQYF. The CDR3 nucleotides read TGTGCCAGTAGTTCCCAGACAGGGGGAACAGATACGCAGTATTTT. J is TRBJ2-3 and V is TRBV19, with 9 bases lining up with TRBD1. Per germline, CDR1 LNHDA and CDR2 SQIVND (reference sequence). This CDR3 contains 15 residues. The trim removed 5 bases at V and 3 bases at J, leaving 6 bases unmatched.

V and J are TRBV6-5 and TRBJ2-1; 12 nucleotides align to TRBD1. CDR3 length equals 15 residues. From germline, CDR1 is MNHEY and CDR2 SVGAGI. The V and J ends lost 6 bases and 12 bases, in that order; junction bases with no gene match: 12. In DNA, the CDR3 is TGTGCCAGCAGACAGGGACAGGGGGCTGGTCCCGTGCAGTTCTTC. Protein: CASRQGQGAGPVQFF.

In its sample, this clone is medium-sized (0.01 to 0.1%). Other DNA sequences within the sample encode an identical CDR3. The rearrangement joins TRBV6-1 to TRBJ2-4; 8 bases are shared with TRBD1. J lost 9 bases, V lost 6 bases, and 10 bases had no gene match. Germline values: CDR1 MNHNS, CDR2 SASEGT. The CDR3 sequence is 14 residues long. The CDR3 DNA sequence: TGTGCCAGCAGGAGGACAGGGCCCTCGGGCATTCAGTACTTC. This codes for CASRRTGPSGIQYF.

This clone is deemed medium-sized (0.01 to 0.1%). The chain uses TRBV11-2 and TRBJ2-7; no clear D gene. This CDR3 has 11 residues. The germline V and J ends were trimmed by 6 bases and 3 bases, with 6 bases remaining between them. The germline V gene has CDR1 SGHAT and CDR2 FQNNGV. CDR3 sequence reads: CASSLIYEQYF. Here the CDR3 DNA reads TGTGCCAGCAGTTTAATCTACGAGCAGTACTTC.

This clone was seen just once. The V gene is TRBV7-2, the J gene TRBJ2-7, with 7 positions matching TRBD2. From germline, CDR1 is SGHTA and CDR2 FQGNSA. The CDR3 totals 15 residues. V was clipped by 5 bases and J by 0 bases; unmatched bases: 7. The CDR3 spells CASSPLADISYEQYF. The CDR3, as DNA: TGTGCCAGCAGCCCCCTAGCGGACATCTCCTACGAGCAGTACTTC.

This clone is judged medium-sized. The J gene is TRBJ2-7, the V gene TRBV7-6; D call uncertain. The germline gives CDR1 SGHVS, CDR2 FNYEAQ. Trimming left V 4 bases short and J 6 bases short, with 10 bases between. The CDR3 has 12 residues. This chain's CDR3 is CASSSPWLEQYF. CDR3 sequence (DNA): TGTGCCAGCAGCTCCCCCTGGCTCGAGCAGTACTTC.

The J gene is TRBJ1-2, the V gene TRBV18, with no clear D. V was clipped by 8 bases and J by 10 bases, with 23 bases between them. CDR3 length equals 14 residues. Germline CDR1 reads KGHSH; CDR2 reads LQKENI. CDR3 in DNA: TGTGCCAGCGGGATTTCGTGTCGGCCTCCTTACTACACCTTC. It is translated as CASGISCRPPYYTF.

This clone has ten or more counts. The J gene is TRBJ1-6, the V gene TRBV20-1, with a possible D match to TRBD1 (5 bases). Germline V gene sequence: CDR1 DFQATT, CDR2 SNEGSKA (reference sequence). V dropped 6 bases and J dropped 4 bases, with 16 bases sitting between them. This CDR3 is 15 amino acids long. CDR3 sequence reads: CSASVGGRYNSPLHF. The CDR3 nucleotides are TGCAGTGCCTCCGTTGGGGGGAGATATAATTCACCCCTCCACTTT.

This clone came up a few times. The conserved final phenylalanine or tryptophan is absent from the CDR3, which likely points to a read error. The limits of the CDR3 on the DNA are not certain, so only TCRdb's listed CDR3 is given. The chain carries TRBV20-1 and TRBJ2-7; the D segment call TRBD2 is taken from the table without a DNA check. The germline V gene has CDR1 DFQATT and CDR2 SNEGSKA (reference sequence). The CDR3 is made up of 13 amino acids, end residues included. CDR3 protein: CSTREYSGYEQCL.

This clone was counted a few times. This chain links TRBV6-5 with TRBJ2-7; 9 bases are a match to TRBD1. The CDR3 contains 17 residues. V was pared by 0 bases and J by 2 bases, with 8 bases of the junction left unmatched. CDR1 and CDR2 (germline): MNHEY, SVGAGI. The CDR3 region has the DNA TGTGCCAGCAGTTACTCTGGCGAGAGACAGGGGGCCTACGAGCAGTACTTC. Translating it yields CASSYSGERQGAYEQYF.

Regarding this clone: The CDR3 end shows no conserved phenylalanine or tryptophan, and so a read error is likely. Because the CDR3's place on the DNA is in doubt, the DNA is left out and the CDR3 is given as listed by TCRdb. J is TRBJ2-5 and V is TRBV9. Per the germline V gene, CDR1 is SGDLS and CDR2 is YYNGEE. The CDR3 comprises 14 residues, both ends counted. CDR3 sequence: CASSVFAAEESQNY.

J is TRBJ2-3 and V is TRBV10-1, with D unclear. Germline V lookup: CDR1 WNHNN, CDR2 SYGVQD (reference sequence). V lost 9 bases and J lost 4, with 8 bases in between. CDR3 length: 11 amino acids. In nucleotides, the CDR3 is TGCGCCAGTCGTTCGGCAGATACGCAGTATTTT. This encodes CASRSADTQYF.

CDR3 in DNA: TGTGCCAGCAGCGCCTCCGTGGGACTAGCGGGAGGGCCTAAAAATGAGCAGTTCTTC. Its protein product is CASSASVGLAGGPKNEQFF. V is TRBV7-3 and J is TRBJ2-1; TRBD2 matches 16 bases. The length of the CDR3 is 19 residues. Per germline, CDR1 SGHTA and CDR2 FQGTGA. V trimming: 5 bases; J trimming: 7 bases; junction bases outside the gene matches: 14.